This entry describes one TCR beta chain. Its antigen is undetermined. The length of the CDR3 is 17 residues. Germline V gives CDR1 SGHTA, CDR2 FQGNSA. Trimming pared 5 bases from V and 5 bases from J, leaving 23 bases between. MiXCR, applied by TCRdb to the RT-PCR reads, yields one record per CDR3 protein. The table shows hundreds of thousands of distinct CDR3 sequences, with 15% to 20% occurring only once. The data are from a study of response to subunit inactivated influenza vaccine. Study-wide results and caveats: Researchers suggested that each seasonal influenza vaccination recruits few new T cells.

The rearrangement joins TRBV7-2 to TRBJ2-3, with a weak D call TRBD1 (6 bases). This TCR was sampled from a man aged 45-69 years who received an inactivated influenza vaccine. This material consisted of CD4+ T cells sorted from PBMCs, taken around 25 months after vaccination. In DNA, the CDR3 is TGTGCCAGCAGCATCATAGGTGACAGGAGGAGAGGAGATACGCAGTATTTT. Translating it yields CASSIIGDRRRGDTQYF.